The rows below give T cell receptor beta chains drawn from one sample of a study of OX40 agonist ivuxolimab in advanced cancers. Sequencing used immunoSEQ multiplex PCR; TCRdb keeps in-frame clones, though not all of them. The table includes about 36,000 clones, more than 75% detected once. The sequences come from CD4+ or CD8+ T cells sorted from blood, collected in a trial of the OX40 agonist ivuxolimab. The receptors here all came from an adult with an advanced solid tumor such as melanoma, head and neck, liver or kidney cancer. The CDR3 runs from the conserved cysteine through the conserved F or W. The order of the fields is D gene, CDR3 length, clone size, J gene, V gene, CDR3 DNA, CDR3 protein. A D gene is named only where the DNA matches it firmly. A row's size may be missing; if present it is once, few, many or a size class.

TRBD2,15,once,TRBJ2-1,TRBV6-6,TGTGCCAGCAGTTATACTAGCGGCTCCTACAATGAGCAGTTCTTC,CASSYTSGSYNEQFF
TRBD2,17,NA,TRBJ2-7,TRBV2,TGTGCCAGCAGTGAAGCTGCGGGACTAGCGGCATCCTACGAGCAGTACTTC,CASSEAAGLAASYEQYF
TRBD1,13,NA,TRBJ1-1,TRBV9,TGTGCCAGCAGCGCGGCAGGGGGCTCTGAAGCTTTCTTT,CASSAAGGSEAFF
NA,14,NA,TRBJ2-5,TRBV11-2,TGTGCCAGCAGCCCCGGCTGGTTCCAAGAGACCCAGTACTTC,CASSPGWFQETQYF
NA,13,NA,TRBJ2-7,TRBV5-5,TGTGCCAGCAGCTTGGAGGGGAGTAGCGAGCAGTACTTC,CASSLEGSSEQYF
NA,13,NA,TRBJ2-3,TRBV28,TGTGCCAGCACCTCGGGGCGGGCAGATACGCAGTATTTT,CASTSGRADTQYF
NA,14,NA,TRBJ1-1,TRBV29-1,TGCAGCGCTCAGGCCGGGGGGGCAGTCACTGAAGCTTTCTTT,CSAQAGGAVTEAFF
TRBD1,14,NA,TRBJ2-3,TRBV6-5,TGTGCCAGCAGCATTATACGGACAGGGGAGTCACAGTATTTT,CASSIIRTGESQYF
TRBD1,15,NA,TRBJ2-1,TRBV7-8,TGTGCCAGCAGCCTAGGGACAGGGCTAGGGAATGAGCAGTTCTTC,CASSLGTGLGNEQFF
NA,14,NA,TRBJ2-1,TRBV4-1,TGCGCCAGCAGCTCCTTAGCGGCCTACAATGAGCAGTTCTTC,CASSSLAAYNEQFF
TRBD1,16,NA,TRBJ2-3,TRBV4-3,TGCGCCAGCAGCCAAGCCGGGACAGAACGCACAGATACGCAGTATTTT,CASSQAGTERTDTQYF
NA,13,NA,TRBJ2-7,TRBV19,TGTGCCAGTAGTATGGGCCCCAGCTACGAGCAGTACTTC,CASSMGPSYEQYF
NA,15,few,TRBJ2-5,TRBV18,TGTGCCAGCTTAGGAGTGGGATCGGTCATGGAGACCCAGTACTTC,CASLGVGSVMETQYF
NA,13,once,TRBJ1-5,TRBV4-2,TGTGCCAGCAGCCAAGCCCGTCTACAGCCCCAGCATTTT,CASSQARLQPQHF
NA,14,NA,TRBJ1-1,TRBV27,TGTGCCAGCAGTTTCGACGCCCTTGGGACTGAAGCTTTCTTT,CASSFDALGTEAFF
NA,12,NA,TRBJ2-5,TRBV28,TGTGCCAGCAGTTTGATCCAAGAGACCCAGTACTTC,CASSLIQETQYF
TRBD1,15,NA,TRBJ1-2,TRBV27,TGTGCCAGCAGGACAGGGATTGGTAACGAATATGGCTACACCTTC,CASRTGIGNEYGYTF
TRBD1,15,NA,TRBJ2-1,TRBV28,TGTGCCAGCAGTTTCCGGGACAGGGGGTACAATGAGCAGTTCTTC,CASSFRDRGYNEQFF
TRBD2,18,NA,TRBJ2-1,TRBV5-1,TGCGCCAGCAGCTTGGAACGACTAGCTCCGTCGGCAGAGGATGAGCAGTTCTTC,CASSLERLAPSAEDEQFF
NA,13,few,TRBJ2-1,TRBV4-1,TGCGCCAGCAGCCAAGATTTTAGCAATGAGCAGTTCTTC,CASSQDFSNEQFF
NA,14,once,TRBJ1-4,TRBV6-6,TGTGCCAGCGGAGGCCAGCAGAATAATGAAAAACTGTTTTTT,CASGGQQNNEKLFF
NA,16,NA,TRBJ2-7,TRBV9,TGTGCCAGCAGCGTAGGGAGAACAGCTCCTTCCTACGAGCAGTACTTC,CASSVGRTAPSYEQYF